Shown below are 10 T cell receptor beta chains from a single sample sequenced in a study of regulatory T cells in long-lasting Graves disease. For TCR beta, libraries came from iRepertoire HTBI primers and Arm-PCR of CDR3 regions. A single record per CDR3 protein comes from TCRdb applying MiXCR to the multiplex PCR reads. The sample consists of approximately 230,000 distinct CDR3 sequences, about a sixth of them appearing once. The sample's time point: newly diagnosed GD, antithyroid drugs for less than 3 months. PBMCs provided the RNA from which the TCR library was made. The sample consisted of peripheral blood mononuclear cells (PBMCs), taken at new diagnosis, from a patient treated with antithyroid drugs. Receptor source: a female donor with Graves disease.

This clonotype occurred many times. This sequence joins TRBV5-1 and TRBJ2-3; TRBD2 matches 9 bases. Germline values: CDR1 SGHRS, CDR2 YFSETQ. J was trimmed by 4 bases and V by 0 bases; bases with no gene match: 3. This CDR3 contains 15 residues. The CDR3 is CASSLGLAGSDTQYF. CDR3 nucleotide sequence: TGCGCCAGCAGCTTGGGGCTAGCGGGGTCAGATACGCAGTATTTT.

This clonotype came up many times. This chain uses TRBV28 with TRBJ2-4, with D possibly being TRBD1 (6 bases). CDR1 is MDHEN and CDR2 is SYDVKM in the germline V gene. This CDR3 comprises 14 residues. Trimming pared 4 bases from V and 1 base from J, leaving 8 bases between. The CDR3 DNA is TGTGCCAGCAGTTCACAGGGTGCCAAAAACATTCAGTACTTC. This sequence encodes CASSSQGAKNIQYF.

In this sample, this clonotype turned up many times. The V gene is TRBV29-1, the J gene TRBJ2-3; maybe TRBD2 (5 bases). Germline V gene sequence: CDR1 SQVTM, CDR2 ANQGSEA. The CDR3 is made up of 13 amino acids. V lost 4 bases to trimming and J lost 1 base, with 9 bases between them. DNA of the CDR3: TGCAGCGTTGGGGAGAGGGGCACAGATACGCAGTATTTT. Amino acid sequence: CSVGERGTDTQYF.

The chain uses TRBV2 and TRBJ1-6, with a tentative D call TRBD1 (5 bases). The CDR3 loop spans 14 amino acids. V lost 2 bases and J lost 10, with 12 bases in between. Germline CDR1 reads SNHLY; CDR2 reads FYNNEI. The CDR3 region is CASSELRGESPLHF. The CDR3 DNA reads as TGTGCCAGCAGTGAACTACGGGGGGAGTCACCCCTCCACTTT.

This clonotype appeared many times. This chain joins TRBV7-3 and TRBJ2-1; 11 bases map to TRBD2. CDR3 length: 15 residues. CDR1 SGHTA and CDR2 FQGTGA come from the germline V gene. The J segment lost 4 bases and the V segment lost 2 bases, leaving 1 base of the junction unmatched. The CDR3 DNA is TGTGCCAGCAGCTTATCTAGCGGGAGGTACAATGAGCAGTTCTTC. It codes for CASSLSSGRYNEQFF.

This clonotype came up many times. The rearrangement uses TRBV28 and TRBJ2-5; TRBD1 matches at 7 bases. This CDR3 has 13 residues. In germline, CDR1 is MDHEN, CDR2 SYDVKM. V lost 6 bases, J lost 6 bases, and 7 bases stayed unmatched. The DNA for the CDR3 is TGTGCCAGCAGCCGTGACAGGGCACAGACCCAGTACTTC. Translation gives CASSRDRAQTQYF.

In this sample, this clonotype turned up many times. This rearrangement joins TRBV7-2 to TRBJ2-5, with D unresolved. CDR3 length equals 14 residues. V lost 5 bases, J lost 3 bases, and 13 bases lay in between. CDR1 SGHTA and CDR2 FQGNSA come from the germline V gene. The CDR3 region is CASSNPTGEETQYF. CDR3 bases: TGTGCCAGCAGCAACCCTACCGGCGAAGAGACCCAGTACTTC.

This clonotype has more than one count but fewer than ten. This chain connects TRBV10-2 to TRBJ2-7; 9 bases align to TRBD1. Trimming took 0 bases from V and 2 from J; bases not matched to a gene: 5. The germline gives CDR1 WSHSY, CDR2 SAAADI. The CDR3 totals 16 residues. The CDR3 loop is CASSESGTGNPYEQYF. Written as DNA, the CDR3 is TGCGCCAGCAGTGAGTCCGGGACAGGGAACCCCTACGAGCAGTACTTC.

This chain links TRBV7-2 with TRBJ2-1; no reliable D call. With 3 bases removed from V and 6 bases from J, the gap between germline ends came to 9 bases. The germline V gene encodes CDR1 SGHTA and CDR2 FQGNSA. This CDR3 comprises 13 residues. CDR3 nucleotides: TGTGCCAGCAGCTTGGATGGGTTCAATGAGCAGTTCTTC. It specifies CASSLDGFNEQFF.

This clonotype was detected many times. The chain joins TRBV11-2 to TRBJ2-1; D is ambiguous. CDR3 size: 16 residues. The V end lost 3 bases, the J end lost 2 bases, and 14 bases lay between the germline ends. Germline V gene data show CDR1 as SGHAT and CDR2 as FQNNGV. The CDR3 DNA reads TGTGCCAGCAGCTTCTCCCGGCGTGTTGCCTACAATGAGCAGTTCTTC. It translates to CASSFSRRVAYNEQFF. Based on the CDR3 plus reference TRBV11-2 and TRBJ2-1, the full variable domain is EAGVAQSPRYKIIEKRQSVAFWCNPISGHATLYWYQQILGQGPKLLIQFQNNGVVDDSQLPKDRFSAERLKGVDSTLKIQPAKLEDSAVYLCASSFSRRVAYNEQFFGPGTRLTVL.